This TCR beta chain was profiled in a study of T cells in Graves' hyperthyroidism and ophthalmopathy. Study as a whole: Once the initial diagnosis was made, peripheral blood was obtained before any treatment.

Participants, patients aged 18 to 65, had newly diagnosed hyperthyroidism with a duration under 2 months. Study conclusions and caveats: For ophthalmopathy, model prediction preceded onset by a median about 6 months.

RNA transcripts were the template for amplifying TCR beta CDR3 regions. The TCR CDR3 first-round RT-PCR relied on the HTBI primer set. Using its own MiXCR run on the multiplex PCR reads, TCRdb lists one record per CDR3 protein. The sample holds about 690,000 distinct CDR3 sequences; approximately 15% are singletons and the top ten take 15% to 19%. Regarding this clonotype: The antigen remains unidentified.

The source is a man aged 50 to 59 with Graves' hyperthyroidism. Sequencing was done on a sample of blood.

The CDR3 here is CASSQGGVRGNQPQHF. Written as DNA, the CDR3 is TGTGCCAGCAGCCAAGGAGGGGTCCGTGGCAATCAGCCCCAGCATTTT. The chain employs TRBV3-1 and TRBJ1-5, with D maybe TRBD1 (5 bases). The CDR3 has 16 amino acids. Germline V gives CDR1 LGHDT, CDR2 YNNKEL (reference sequence). Trimming took off 1 base at V and 2 bases at J, with 12 bases between the two ends. The variable domain in full, completed from reference TRBV3-1 and TRBJ1-5, reads DTAVSQTPKYLVTQMGNDKSIKCEQNLGHDTMYWYKQDSKKFLKIMFSYNNKELIINETVPNRFSPKSPDKAHLNLHINSLELGDSAVYFCASSQGGVRGNQPQHFGDGTRLSIL.